The rows below give T cell receptor beta chains drawn from one sample of a study of blood T cell repertoires in COVID-19. Assay: immunoSEQ multiplex PCR; the TCRdb copy retains only in-frame clones and omits some. Of more than 55,000 clones in the sample, more than 60% were seen once. Sequenced: peripheral blood. The receptors were sampled from a woman aged 70-85 years with acute or convalescent COVID-19. The CDR3 runs from the conserved cysteine through the conserved F or W. The D gene is left open where the match is weak. Size tells how often a clone was seen (once, few, many) or the class of an expanded clone, and some rows leave it out.

-	TRBV27	-	TRBJ2-3	TGTGCCAGCAGTGTACGAGAAAGAGATACGCAGTATTTT	CASSVRERDTQYF
TRBD1	TRBV2	-	TRBJ2-2	TGTGCCGCCGGAGGGACAGGGAACACCGGGGAGCTGTTTTTT	CAAGGTGNTGELFF
TRBD2	TRBV27	-	TRBJ2-7	TGTGCCAGCAGTTCCCCCGGGACTAGCTCCTACGAGCAGTACTTC	CASSSPGTSSYEQYF
TRBD1	TRBV29-1	-	TRBJ1-1	TGCAGCGTTGAGGGGACAGCAATGTCGAACACTGAAGCTTTCTTT	CSVEGTAMSNTEAFF
TRBD2	TRBV5-1	-	TRBJ2-1	TGCGCCAGCAGCTTGGCCCCGGGGGGAGGCCCCTACAATGAGCAGTTCTTC	CASSLAPGGGPYNEQFF
-	TRBV7-9	-	TRBJ2-2	TGTGCCAGCAGCCCGGACAATCCGAACACCGGGGAGCTGTTTTTT	CASSPDNPNTGELFF
TRBD1	TRBV3-1/TRBV3-2	-	TRBJ1-2	TGTGCCAGCAGCCAAGAGGCGACAGGGGTCCTCCTAAGAGGCTACACCTTC	CASSQEATGVLLRGYTF
TRBD1	TRBV5-5	-	TRBJ2-7	TGTGCCAGCAGCTTCGAAACAGGGGACGGCGAGCAGTACTTC	CASSFETGDGEQYF
-	TRBV10-1	few	TRBJ1-1	TGCGCCAGCAGTGAGGACAGGAACACTGAAGCTTTCTTT	CASSEDRNTEAFF
-	TRBV13	-	TRBJ1-2	TGTGCCAGCAGCTTAAGCCTCTATGGCTACACCTTC	CASSLSLYGYTF
-	TRBV11-2	-	TRBJ2-5	TGTGCCAGCGGGTGGGCGGGACCAGAGACCCAGTACTTC	CASGWAGPETQYF
TRBD1	TRBV13	-	TRBJ2-3	TGTGCCAGCAGCCAAATTGGCGGGACAGGAGACGTGGGTAGCACAGATACGCAGTATTTT	CASSQIGGTGDVGSTDTQYF
-	TRBV10-1	-	TRBJ2-3	TGCGCCAGCAGTGACGAGGGTGGGGAAGATACGCAGTATTTT	CASSDEGGEDTQYF
-	TRBV7-9	-	TRBJ2-1	TGTGCCAGCAGCTTAGGGGGGCGCAATGAGCAGTTCTTC	CASSLGGRNEQFF
-	TRBV6-2/TRBV6-3	few	TRBJ2-4	TGTGCCAGCAGTTACCTCTTGACAACCTTAGCCAAAAACATTCAGTACTTC	CASSYLLTTLAKNIQYF
TRBD1	TRBV7-9	-	TRBJ1-1	TGTGCCAGCAGCTCGGGACAGGGACCGGGGACTGAAGCTTTCTTT	CASSSGQGPGTEAFF
-	TRBV5-6	-	TRBJ2-5	TGTGCCAGCAGCTTGGCCCGGTATTTGAGAGAGACCCAGTACTTC	CASSLARYLRETQYF
TRBD1	TRBV18	-	TRBJ2-4	TGTGCCAGCTCACCTCCGGGACAGGGGGGGAAAAACATTCAGTACTTC	CASSPPGQGGKNIQYF
TRBD1	TRBV29-1	-	TRBJ2-1	TGCAGCGTTGAAGGACAGGGCGGGTACAATGAGCAGTTCTTC	CSVEGQGGYNEQFF
-	TRBV13	-	TRBJ2-5	TGTGCCAGCAGTAACCGGGACTTCCGAGAGACCCAGTACTTC	CASSNRDFRETQYF
TRBD2	TRBV13	-	TRBJ2-3	TGTGCCAGCAGCTTGACTAGCGGGGGGATCGATACGCAGTATTTT	CASSLTSGGIDTQYF
-	TRBV7-9	-	TRBJ1-1	TGTGCCAGCAGCTTAGGTACAGGGTATCCGAACACTGAAGCTTTCTTT	CASSLGTGYPNTEAFF
-	TRBV18	few	TRBJ1-1	TGTGCCAGCTCACCACGGCAGACACTGAACACTGAAGCTTTCTTT	CASSPRQTLNTEAFF
-	TRBV9	-	TRBJ1-2	TGTGCCAGCAGTTTTACGACAGTCTATGGCTACACCTTC	CASSFTTVYGYTF
TRBD1	TRBV5-1	few	TRBJ2-3	TGCGCCAGCAGCCAGTTGACAGGGGGAATCACAGATACGCAGTATTTT	CASSQLTGGITDTQYF
-	TRBV19	once	TRBJ1-1	TGTGCCAGTAGTCTTAAACCAGGACAGCCGGTAGCCCTTGGAGCTTTCTTT	CASSLKPGQPVALGAFF
TRBD1	TRBV14	-	TRBJ2-7	TGTGCCAGCAGACGACAGGGGATGGGACCCGAGCAGTACTTC	CASRRQGMGPEQYF
-	TRBV6-1	once	TRBJ1-2	TGTGCCAGCAGTGAGTCCCCCTTCGTGGGCTACACCTTC	CASSESPFVGYTF
-	TRBV28	-	TRBJ1-5	TGTGCCAGCAGTTTATCACAGTTCAATCAGCCCCAGCATTTT	CASSLSQFNQPQHF
TRBD1	TRBV10-2	-	TRBJ1-1	TGCGCCACTTTACAGGGGTACACTGAAGCTTTCTTT	CATLQGYTEAFF
-	TRBV5-4	-	TRBJ2-2	TGTGCCAGCAGCTTGGTCGCAGGGGCGAACACCGGGGAGCTGTTTTTT	CASSLVAGANTGELFF
-	TRBV10-3	-	TRBJ2-7	TGTGCCATCAGTGCGACGCGGGCCTCCTACGAGCAGTACTTC	CAISATRASYEQYF
-	TRBV12-3/TRBV12-4	-	TRBJ1-4	-	CASSSSDRQKLFF
-	TRBV5-1	few	TRBJ1-1	TGCGCCAGCAGCTTGGGTGAGGGGGTCACGGCTTTCTTT	CASSLGEGVTAFF
TRBD1	TRBV25-1	-	TRBJ1-6	TGTGCCAGCAGTGCCCCGACAGGGGCTAATTCACCCCTCCACTTT	CASSAPTGANSPLHF
-	TRBV5-1	-	TRBJ1-3	TGCGCCAGCAGCTCGGGACATACCGGATCTGGAAACACCATATATTTT	CASSSGHTGSGNTIYF
TRBD1	TRBV29-1	-	TRBJ1-2	TGCAGCGTCACCCAAACAGGGGTTGGCTACACCTTC	CSVTQTGVGYTF
-	TRBV18	-	TRBJ1-5	TGTGCCAGCTCACCACCGGTAATCGGGGGGAAGAATCAGCCCCAGCATTTT	CASSPPVIGGKNQPQHF
TRBD1	TRBV29-1	-	TRBJ2-5	TGCAGCGTTGAAAAGGACAGGGCAGGTGGGGAGACCCAGTACTTC	CSVEKDRAGGETQYF
-	TRBV14	-	TRBJ1-2	TGTGCCAGCAGCCAGACGGCAGGGGCTTATGGCTACACCTTC	CASSQTAGAYGYTF
-	TRBV30	few	TRBJ1-2	TGTGCCTGGAGGATGAGGGGGGGGTTTTGGTCGTATGGCTACACCTTC	CAWRMRGGFWSYGYTF
TRBD1	TRBV6-5	-	TRBJ1-1	TGTGCCAGCAGAACAGGGGGCCTGAACACTGAAGCTTTCTTT	CASRTGGLNTEAFF
TRBD1	TRBV30	-	TRBJ1-5	TGTGCCTGGAGGCCCACAGGGGTTGGCAGCAATCAGCCCCAGCATTTT	CAWRPTGVGSNQPQHF
-	TRBV19	-	TRBJ1-1	TGTGCCAGCAGAGAAGGGGGGGGAAAAACTGAAGCTTTCTTT	CASREGGGKTEAFF
-	TRBV7-8	-	TRBJ1-5	TGTGCCAGCAGCCTGCGGTTCAATCAGCCCCAGCATTTT	CASSLRFNQPQHF
TRBD1	TRBV27	once	TRBJ1-2	TGTGCCAGCAGTTTATGGGACAGGGCAGCATCCCCCGTCTTC	CASSLWDRAASPVF
TRBD1	TRBV9	-	TRBJ1-1	TGTGCCAGCAGCTCCCAGGGGGCGCGAATGAACACTGAAGCTTTCTTT	CASSSQGARMNTEAFF